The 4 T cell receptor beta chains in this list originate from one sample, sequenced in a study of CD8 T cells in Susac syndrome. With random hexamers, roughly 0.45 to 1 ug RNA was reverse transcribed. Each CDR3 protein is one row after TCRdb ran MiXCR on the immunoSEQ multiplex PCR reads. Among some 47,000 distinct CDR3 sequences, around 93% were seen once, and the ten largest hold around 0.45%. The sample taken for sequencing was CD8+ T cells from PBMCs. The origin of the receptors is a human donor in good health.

CDR3 protein: CSVRQEPYEQYF. The CDR3 DNA follows: TGCAGCGTGAGACAGGAGCCCTACGAGCAGTACTTC. This chain connects TRBV29-1 to TRBJ2-7, with D perhaps matching TRBD1 (6 bases). This CDR3 region has 12 residues. V lost 6 bases to trimming and J lost 2 bases, with 11 bases between them. The germline V gene has CDR1 SQVTM and CDR2 ANQGSEA.

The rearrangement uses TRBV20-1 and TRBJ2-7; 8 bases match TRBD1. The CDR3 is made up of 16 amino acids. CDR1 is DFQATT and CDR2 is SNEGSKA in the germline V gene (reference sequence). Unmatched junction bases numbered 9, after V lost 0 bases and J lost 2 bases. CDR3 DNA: TGCAGTGCTAGAGAAGACAGGGGACGGGACCCCTACGAGCAGTACTTC. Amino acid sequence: CSAREDRGRDPYEQYF.

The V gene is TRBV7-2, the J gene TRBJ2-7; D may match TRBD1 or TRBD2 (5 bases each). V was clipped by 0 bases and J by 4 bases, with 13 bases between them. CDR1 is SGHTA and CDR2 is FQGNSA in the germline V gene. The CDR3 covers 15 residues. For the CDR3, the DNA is TGTGCCAGCAGCTTAGCAGTTGCCAGGGAGTACGAGCAGTACTTC. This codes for CASSLAVAREYEQYF.

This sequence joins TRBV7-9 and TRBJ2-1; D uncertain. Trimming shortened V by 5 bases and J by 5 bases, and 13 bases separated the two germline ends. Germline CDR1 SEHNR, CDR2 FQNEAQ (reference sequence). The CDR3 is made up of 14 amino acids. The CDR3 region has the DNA TGTGCCAGCAGCCCGACTGGTTGGGACAATGAGCAGTTCTTC. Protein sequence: CASSPTGWDNEQFF.